This T cell receptor (beta chain) was retrieved from a study of blood T cell repertoires in COVID-19. Whole-study context: The United States, Italy and Spain provided the acute and convalescent COVID-19 samples. Sources were T cells, B-cell-depleted T cells, or PBMCs; the material itself was cDNA or gDNA.

After removal of 6 bases from V and 4 bases from J, the junction contained 9 bases not matched to a gene. CDR1 is KGHSH, CDR2 LQKENI, per germline. The CDR3 has 15 amino acids. Original data processing: Quantification of nucleated cells was approximated via reference gene primer amplification. Produced via immunoSEQ multiplex PCR; TCRdb's table is partial and in-frame only. V and J calls and clone size are given by that table; D and trimming were obtained from the DNA. The sample records about 110,000 clones, 80% to 90% being singletons. Material for sequencing was peripheral blood. This clonotype was sampled from an elderly woman with acute or convalescent COVID-19. The chain uses TRBV18 and TRBJ2-3, with 8 bases identical to TRBD2. CDR3 nucleotide sequence: TGTGCCAGCTCCCTGAACATACTAGCGGCAGATACGCAGTATTTT. Residues: CASSLNILAADTQYF.